This record looks at one T cell receptor (beta chain) sequence and its context. Its antigen is undetermined. Germline lookup yields CDR1 SGHTA and CDR2 FQGNSA. This CDR3 contains 13 residues. Trimming cost V 3 bases and J 2 bases, with 8 bases left between them. The use of a sample-barcoded 5' primer and a J-beta primer mix characterized a second PCR of about 7 to 12 cycles. TCRdb reprocessed the 5' RACE reads with MiXCR, giving one entry per CDR3 protein. The sample lists over 1,500,000 distinct CDR3 sequences, around half occurring once. This entry is derived from a study of blood T cells in healthy people across ages. Study conclusions and caveats: Possibly confounding the expanded clonotype changes was the fact that donor CMV status was unknown. PBMC samples, being unsorted, prevented any conclusive comparison of naive and antigen-experienced cells. Higher diversity, along with more naive CD4+ cells, distinguished long-lived donors from aged donors.

The donors, all healthy, were Caucasians living in Russia, aged about 6 to 90. Sequencing input: blood. This chain links TRBV7-2 with TRBJ2-7, with D hard to call. This TCR derives from a middle-aged woman in good health. CDR3 in DNA: TGTGCCAGCAGCTTTAAGGCCGCCTACGAGCAGTACTTC. It yields the protein CASSFKAAYEQYF.